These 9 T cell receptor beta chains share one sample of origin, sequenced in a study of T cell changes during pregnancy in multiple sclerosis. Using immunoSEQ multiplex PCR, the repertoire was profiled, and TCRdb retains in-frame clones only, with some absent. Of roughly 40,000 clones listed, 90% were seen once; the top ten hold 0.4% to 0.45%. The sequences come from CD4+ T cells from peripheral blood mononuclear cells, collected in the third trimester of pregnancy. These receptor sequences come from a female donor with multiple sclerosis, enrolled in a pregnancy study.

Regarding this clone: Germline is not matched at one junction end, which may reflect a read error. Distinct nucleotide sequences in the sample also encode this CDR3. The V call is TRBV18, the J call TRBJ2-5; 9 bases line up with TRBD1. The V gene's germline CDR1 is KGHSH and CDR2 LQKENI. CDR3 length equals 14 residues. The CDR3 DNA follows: TGTGCCAGCTCAACGGGACAGGGCGGAGAGACTCAGTACTTC. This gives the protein CASSTGQGGETQYF. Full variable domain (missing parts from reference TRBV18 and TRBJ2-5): NAGVMQNPRHLVRRRGQEARLRCSPMKGHSHVYWYRQLPEEGLKFMVYLQKENIIDESGMPKERFSAEFPKEGPSILRIQQVVRGDSAAYFCASSTGQGGETQYFGPGTRLLVL.

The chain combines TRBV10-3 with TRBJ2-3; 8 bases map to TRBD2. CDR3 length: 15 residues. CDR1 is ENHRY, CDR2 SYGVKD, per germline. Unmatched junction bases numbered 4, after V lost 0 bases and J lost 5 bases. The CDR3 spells CAISESFLAGDTQYF. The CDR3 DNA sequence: TGTGCCATCAGTGAGTCTTTCCTAGCGGGAGATACGCAGTATTTT.

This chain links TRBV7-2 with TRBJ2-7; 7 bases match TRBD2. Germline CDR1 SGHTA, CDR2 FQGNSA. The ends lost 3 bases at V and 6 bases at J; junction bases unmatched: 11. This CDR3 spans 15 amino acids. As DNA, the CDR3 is TGTGCCAGCAGCTTTGGCGGGAGAGCCAGCAGCGAGCAGTACTTC. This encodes CASSFGGRASSEQYF.

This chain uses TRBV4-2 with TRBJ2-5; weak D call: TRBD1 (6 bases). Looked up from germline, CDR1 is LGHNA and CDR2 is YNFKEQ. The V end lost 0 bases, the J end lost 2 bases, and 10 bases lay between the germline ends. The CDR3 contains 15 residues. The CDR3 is CASSQDRGRQETQYF. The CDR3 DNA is TGTGCCAGCAGCCAAGACAGGGGTAGGCAAGAGACCCAGTACTTC.

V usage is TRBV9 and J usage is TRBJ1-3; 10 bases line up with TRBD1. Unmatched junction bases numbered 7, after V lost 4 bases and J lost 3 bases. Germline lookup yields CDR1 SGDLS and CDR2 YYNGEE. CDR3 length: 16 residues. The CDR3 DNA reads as TGTGCCAGCAGCCTTAGACAGGGGGCTAATGGAAACACCATATATTTT. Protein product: CASSLRQGANGNTIYF. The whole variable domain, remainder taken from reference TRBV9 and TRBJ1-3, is DSGVTQTPKHLITATGQRVTLRCSPRSGDLSVYWYQQSLDQGLQFLIQYYNGEERAKGNILERFSAQQFPDLHSELNLSSLELGDSALYFCASSLRQGANGNTIYFGEGSWLTVV.

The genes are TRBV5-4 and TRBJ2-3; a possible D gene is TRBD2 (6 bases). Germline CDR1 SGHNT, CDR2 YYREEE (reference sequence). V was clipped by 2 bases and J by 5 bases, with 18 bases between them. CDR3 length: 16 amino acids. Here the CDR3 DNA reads TGTGCCAGCAGCTTAGTGGACCCCCGGGGGAGAGATACGCAGTATTTT. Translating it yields CASSLVDPRGRDTQYF.

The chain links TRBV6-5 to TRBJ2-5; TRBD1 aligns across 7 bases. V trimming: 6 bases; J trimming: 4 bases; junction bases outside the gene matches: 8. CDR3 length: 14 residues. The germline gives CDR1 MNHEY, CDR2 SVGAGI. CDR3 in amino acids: CASSDRGLRETQYF. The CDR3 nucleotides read TGTGCCAGCAGCGATAGGGGGCTTCGAGAGACCCAGTACTTC.

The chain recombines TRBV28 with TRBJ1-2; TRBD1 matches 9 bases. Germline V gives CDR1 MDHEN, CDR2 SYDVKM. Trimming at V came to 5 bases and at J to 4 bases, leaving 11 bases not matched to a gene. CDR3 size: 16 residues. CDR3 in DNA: TGTGCCAGCAGTACTTCTCCGGGACAGGGACGCTATGGCTACACCTTC. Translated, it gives CASSTSPGQGRYGYTF.

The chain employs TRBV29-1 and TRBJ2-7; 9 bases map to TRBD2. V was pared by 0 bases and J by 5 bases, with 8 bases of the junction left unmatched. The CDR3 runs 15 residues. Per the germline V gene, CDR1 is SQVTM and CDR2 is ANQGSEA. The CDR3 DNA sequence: TGCAGCGTTGAAGATCGGCGGGAGGGCCCGAACGAGCAGTACTTC. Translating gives CSVEDRREGPNEQYF.